This TCR beta chain appears in the sequencing data of a study of a mutant IDH1 vaccine in newly diagnosed glioma. About the research overall: Eight vaccinations went to patients in weeks 1, 3, 5, 7, 11, 15, 19, 23. Earlier therapy was either radiotherapy, temozolomide, or both, and most got both. Once 4-6 weeks had passed after radiotherapy alone, vaccination started, or it started with temozolomide cycles.

Indicated time point: week 11, during vaccination. What each vaccine dose contained was 300 ug of mutant IDH1 20-mer peptide, accompanied by topical imiquimod. Notes on this clone: The target antigen is unknown.

Profiling relied on immunoSEQ multiplex PCR, and the TCRdb table lists in-frame clones only, not all of them. The table includes 110,000 or so clones, about nine tenths detected once. The sample was PBMCs, taken from a glioma patient whose treatment included an IDH1 peptide vaccine. The source is a woman aged 45-59 years with glioma.

The CDR3 sequence is CASTTPPAEAFF. CDR3 DNA sequence: TGTGCCAGCACCACCCCACCTGCTGAAGCTTTCTTT. The rearrangement joins TRBV27 to TRBJ1-1; no firm D call. The germline V gene has CDR1 MNHEY and CDR2 SMNVEV (reference sequence). CDR3 length: 12 residues. V lost 7 bases, J lost 6 bases, and 12 bases lay in between.